In this sample, the clone carrying this TCR beta chain turned up a few times. Its antigen is currently unknown. TCRdb redid the calling of the 5' RACE reads with MiXCR, one entry per CDR3 protein. The repertoire holds under 200,000 distinct CDR3 sequences, roughly 11% seen once, with about 38% in the top ten. The source of the sample is a study of T cells after yellow fever vaccination. Study context: SMART-Seq v4 Ultra Low Input prepared the low-cell-number fractions.

Looked up from germline, CDR1 is SEHNR and CDR2 is FQNEAQ (reference sequence). V shed 3 bases and J shed 1 base, with 12 bases lying between them. The CDR3 totals 15 residues. Study conclusions and caveats: Re-detected after boosting: most primary clones, more than 95% of CD4 and 80% to 90% of CD8. The study found a weaker secondary response that peaked faster, day 5 versus 15.

The source material was CD8+ T cells sorted from PBMCs, sampled 15 days after the yellow fever booster vaccination. The V call is TRBV7-9, the J call TRBJ2-5; no clear D gene. The sequence derives from a man between 18 and 35 years old who received the YFV17D yellow fever vaccine. For the CDR3, the DNA is TGTGCCAGCAGCTTCGAGAGGCCCTCCCAAGAGACCCAGTACTTC. Protein sequence: CASSFERPSQETQYF.